Shown below are 5 T cell receptor beta chains from a single sample sequenced in a study of T-cell reconstitution after alpha-beta-depleted transplantation in children. The library targeted TCRbeta and was prepared with unique molecular identifiers. A single record per CDR3 protein comes from TCRdb applying MiXCR to the PCR reads. The sample records around 300,000 distinct CDR3 sequences, approximately 23% being singletons. The input for sequencing was PBMCs, mostly from graft donor cells, taken 180 days after TCRalphabeta/CD19-depleted stem cell transplant. The receptor source for this set is a male patient aged 10 to 17 who had a stem cell transplant for acute lymphoblastic leukemia, so the T cells may come from the graft donor.

The chain joins TRBV12-3 or TRBV12-4 to TRBJ1-2, with 7 bases fitting TRBD1. V shed 7 bases, J shed 7 bases, and the junction held 3 bases outside the gene matches. This CDR3 comprises 11 residues. The CDR3 nucleotides are TGTGCCAGCACACAGGGGAGTGGCTACACCTTC. Translated: CASTQGSGYTF.

Notes on this clonotype: A much larger clone lies one base from this, so it may be a read error. The chain has TRBV5-1 and TRBJ2-3; no clear D gene. Germline CDR1 and CDR2: SGHRS and YFSETQ. This CDR3 is 16 amino acids long. CDR3 DNA: TGCGCCATCAGCTTGGGTTCGACCACGACCACAGATACGCAGTATTTT. This translates into CAISLGSTTTTDTQYF.

Note on this clonotype: Its ends do not fully match the called genes, so a read error is possible. The chain joins TRBV20-1 to TRBJ2-5; possibly TRBD1 for D (7 bases). The germline V gene encodes CDR1 DFQATT and CDR2 SNEGSKA (reference sequence). CDR3 length: 16 residues. The CDR3 nucleotides are TGCTGTGCTAGAGATCCCGCCAGGGGGGACCAAGAGACCCAGTACTTC. It specifies CCARDPARGDQETQYF.

The V and J genes are TRBV12-3 or TRBV12-4 and TRBJ2-3, with a tentative D call TRBD2 (5 bases). This CDR3 is built from 15 residues. The V end was cut by 2 bases, the J end by 2 bases, with 11 bases between. CDR3 amino acids: CASSLLSGSTDTQYF. The DNA of the CDR3 is TGTGCCAGCAGTTTATTAAGCGGATCCACAGATACGCAGTATTTT.

This clonotype was seen a handful of times. The chain employs TRBV10-3 and TRBJ1-2; 8 bases line up with TRBD1. This CDR3 contains 13 residues. Germline lookup yields CDR1 ENHRY and CDR2 SYGVKD. J was trimmed by 8 bases and V by 10 bases; bases with no gene match: 12. The CDR3 region has the DNA TGTGCCACGGATGACAGGGGTGTGGGAGGCTACACCTTC. This sequence encodes CATDDRGVGGYTF.